Reported below is one TCR beta chain. Its antigen is unidentified. Germline CDR1 is LNHDA and CDR2 is SQIVND (reference sequence). This CDR3 is 18 amino acids long. Deletions cut 1 base from V and 0 bases from J, with 18 bases between. These data originate in a study of chemoradiotherapy in HPV16-positive cancers. Sequencing was performed with immunoSEQ multiplex PCR; in TCRdb, only in-frame clones are kept and a portion is missing. The sample comprises some 1,700 clones, 90% to 97% of which are singletons, and approximately 2.1% rests with the top ten. Overall study results and limits: HPV-specific T cells were functionally defined from only a couple of HPV16-positive patients.

V usage is TRBV19 and J usage is TRBJ1-1, with D maybe TRBD1 (6 bases). Material: tumor tissue, obtained from a patient who underwent chemoradiotherapy. This clonotype was obtained from a human donor with HPV-associated anogenital cancer. CDR3 amino acids: CASSIARGAFALNTEAFF. CDR3 in DNA: TGTGCCAGTAGTATAGCGAGGGGGGCCTTTGCATTGAACACTGAAGCTTTCTTT.